This paragraph covers one T cell receptor beta chain sequence. This clone was found a few times. No antigen is known for it. Base qualities are not provided; no much larger clone lies one nucleotide away. Trimming takes 1 base off V and 3 bases off J; junction bases not matched to a gene: 8. Taken from the germline V gene, the CDR1 and CDR2 loops are SGHVS and FQNEAQ. From its cysteine to its phenylalanine, the CDR3 spans 17 amino acids. Of all the DNA, just the CDR3 is kept, 51 bases in frame from base 1. This entry is derived from a study of blood T cell repertoires in COVID-19 (dated by TCRdb to the early 2020s). Context from the whole study: The collaborator samples originated in the United States, Italy and Spain and spanned the acute and convalescent phases of COVID-19. The prospective study material was composed of cDNA or gDNA derived from T cells, B-cell-depleted T cells, or PBMCs. The repertoires were released in a freely available public database meant as a resource for research on the immune response to SARS-CoV-2. The dataset comprised deeply sampled blood TCRbeta repertoires from subjects exposed to, actively infected with, or recovered from COVID-19. Sample metadata almost always included a de-identified subject ID, COVID-19 status, age in years and sex. Samples were obtained from the ongoing ImmuneRACE study (first 160 participants) and from roughly 1,300 subjects provided by 6 global collaborators. HLA class I and class II types, where available, came from metadata supplied by the sample provider rather than from assay-based typing. What the authors observed across the whole study: The quantity of clinical and demographic metadata differed by source and by participant and was supplied without curation.

One collaborating source in Seattle enrolled patients during active infection and followed them longitudinally through the course of disease. Collaborating institutions collected whole blood in K2EDTA tubes following their own protocols. For TCRbeta analysis, collaborators shipped samples in one of three forms: frozen whole blood, isolated PBMCs, or DNA extracted from either of those sample types. TCRbeta CDR3 regions were amplified from genomic DNA using the immunoSEQ Assay, a bias-controlled multiplex PCR. Per the authors' processing: Nucleated cell counts per sample were estimated from amplification of reference gene primers within the assay. To quantify the absolute abundance of each unique TCRbeta CDR3 rearrangement, sequence reads were collapsed and filtered. For each sample, productive Simpson clonality was calculated as the square root of Simpson's diversity index over productive rearrangements. TCRdb holds this immuneACCESS table with in-frame rearrangements only. Some clones are missing; in checked studies, unresolved V genes explain under half, and the rest has no known cause. The V and J calls and clone size are taken from that table; D and trimming were inferred from the DNA. Counted in this sample were hundreds of thousands of clones; around 84% of them appeared once. The top ten clonotypes cover 11% of the sample.

The sequence came from a man between 45 and 60 years old with COVID-19, enrolled during active disease. The material sequenced was peripheral blood. This sequence uses TRBV7-8 and TRBJ2-3, with 9 middle bases fitting TRBD2. The CDR3 here reads CASSLGSSGVRTDTQYF. Read as DNA, the sequence is TGTGCCAGCAGCTTAGGATCTAGCGGGGTCAGAACAGATACGCAGTATTTT.